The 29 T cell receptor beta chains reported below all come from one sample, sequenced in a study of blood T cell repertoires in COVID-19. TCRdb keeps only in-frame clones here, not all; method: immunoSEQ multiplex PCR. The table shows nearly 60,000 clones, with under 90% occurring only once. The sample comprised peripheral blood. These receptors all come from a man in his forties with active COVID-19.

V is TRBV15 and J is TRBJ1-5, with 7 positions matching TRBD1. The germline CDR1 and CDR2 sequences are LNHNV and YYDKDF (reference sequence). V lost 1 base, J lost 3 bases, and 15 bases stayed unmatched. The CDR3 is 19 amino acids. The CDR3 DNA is TGTGCCACCAGCAGAGGACCCCCCGTTCTGACAGGGAACAATCAGCCCCAGCATTTT. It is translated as CATSRGPPVLTGNNQPQHF. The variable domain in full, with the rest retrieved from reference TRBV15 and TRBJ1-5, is DAMVIQNPRYQVTQFGKPVTLSCSQTLNHNVMYWYQQKSSQAPKLLFHYYDKDFNNEADTPDNFQSRRPNTSFCFLDIRSPGLGDTAMYLCATSRGPPVLTGNNQPQHFGDGTRLSIL.

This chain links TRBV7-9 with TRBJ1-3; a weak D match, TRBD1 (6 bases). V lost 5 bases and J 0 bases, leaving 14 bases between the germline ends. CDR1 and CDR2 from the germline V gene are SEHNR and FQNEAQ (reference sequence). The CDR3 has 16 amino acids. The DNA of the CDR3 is TGTGCCAGCAGCCCGTGGACAGCGATCTCTGGAAACACCATATATTTT. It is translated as CASSPWTAISGNTIYF.

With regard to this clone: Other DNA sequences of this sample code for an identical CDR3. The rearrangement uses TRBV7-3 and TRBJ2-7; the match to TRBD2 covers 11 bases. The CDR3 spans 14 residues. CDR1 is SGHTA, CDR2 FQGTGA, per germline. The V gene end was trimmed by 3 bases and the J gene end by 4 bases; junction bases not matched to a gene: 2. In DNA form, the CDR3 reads TGTGCCAGCAGCTTCCGGACTAGCGGGTACGAGCAGTACTTC. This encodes CASSFRTSGYEQYF.

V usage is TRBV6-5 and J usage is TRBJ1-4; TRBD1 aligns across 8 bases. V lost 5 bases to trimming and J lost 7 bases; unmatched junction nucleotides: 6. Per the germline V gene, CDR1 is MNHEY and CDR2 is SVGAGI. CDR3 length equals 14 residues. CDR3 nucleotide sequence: TGTGCCAGCAGTCAGGGGGCGATCGGTGAAAAACTGTTTTTT. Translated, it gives CASSQGAIGEKLFF.

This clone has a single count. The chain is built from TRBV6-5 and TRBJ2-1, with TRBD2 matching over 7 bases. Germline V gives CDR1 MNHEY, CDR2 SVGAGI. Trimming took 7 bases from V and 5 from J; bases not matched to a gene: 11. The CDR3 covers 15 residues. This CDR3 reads CASTPPRGGDNEQFF. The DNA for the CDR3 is TGTGCCAGCACCCCCCCTCGTGGGGGGGACAATGAGCAGTTCTTC.

The CDR3 DNA is TGTGCCAGTAGTCCAGGGAACTATGGCTACACCTTC. Translation gives CASSPGNYGYTF. This sequence joins TRBV6-5 and TRBJ1-2, with D possibly matching TRBD1 (5 bases). Germline CDR1 is MNHEY and CDR2 is SVGAGI. Trimming removed 9 bases at V and 2 bases at J, with 10 bases between. The CDR3 is made up of 12 amino acids.

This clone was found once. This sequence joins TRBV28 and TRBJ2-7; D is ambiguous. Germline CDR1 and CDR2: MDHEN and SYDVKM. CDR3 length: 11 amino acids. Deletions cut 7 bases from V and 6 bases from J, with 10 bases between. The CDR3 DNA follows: TGTGCCAGCAAGTCCAGTTCCGAGCAGTACTTC. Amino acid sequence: CASKSSSEQYF.

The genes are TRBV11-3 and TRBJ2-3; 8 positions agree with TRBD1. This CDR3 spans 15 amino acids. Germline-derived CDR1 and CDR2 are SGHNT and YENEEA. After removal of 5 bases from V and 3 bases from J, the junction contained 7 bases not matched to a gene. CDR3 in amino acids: CASSPGTGLTDTQYF. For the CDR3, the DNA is TGTGCCAGCAGCCCCGGGACAGGTCTTACAGATACGCAGTATTTT.

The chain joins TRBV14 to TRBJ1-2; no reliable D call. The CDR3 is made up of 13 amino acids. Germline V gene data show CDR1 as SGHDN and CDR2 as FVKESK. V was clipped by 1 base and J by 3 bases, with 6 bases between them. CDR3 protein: CASSQGLYYGYTF. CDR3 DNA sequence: TGTGCCAGCAGCCAAGGACTTTACTATGGCTACACCTTC. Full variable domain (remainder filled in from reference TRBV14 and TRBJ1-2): EAGVTQFPSHSVIEKGQTVTLRCDPISGHDNLYWYRRVMGKEIKFLLHFVKESKQDESGMPNNRFLAERTGGTYSTLKVQPAELEDSGVYFCASSQGLYYGYTFGSGTRLTVV.

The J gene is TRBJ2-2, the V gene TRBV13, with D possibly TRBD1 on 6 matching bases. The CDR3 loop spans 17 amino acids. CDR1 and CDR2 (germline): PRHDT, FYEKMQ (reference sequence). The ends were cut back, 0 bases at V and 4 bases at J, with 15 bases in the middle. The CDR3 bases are TGTGCCAGCAGCTTAGGCGGGGCAGGGGTTAGCACCGGGGAGCTGTTTTTT. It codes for CASSLGGAGVSTGELFF.

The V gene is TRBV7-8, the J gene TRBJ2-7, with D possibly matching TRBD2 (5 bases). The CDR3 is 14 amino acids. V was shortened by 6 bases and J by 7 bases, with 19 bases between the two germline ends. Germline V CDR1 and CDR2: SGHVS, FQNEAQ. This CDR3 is CASRPTSGHGEQYF. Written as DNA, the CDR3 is TGTGCCAGCAGACCTACAAGCGGTCATGGAGAGCAGTACTTC.

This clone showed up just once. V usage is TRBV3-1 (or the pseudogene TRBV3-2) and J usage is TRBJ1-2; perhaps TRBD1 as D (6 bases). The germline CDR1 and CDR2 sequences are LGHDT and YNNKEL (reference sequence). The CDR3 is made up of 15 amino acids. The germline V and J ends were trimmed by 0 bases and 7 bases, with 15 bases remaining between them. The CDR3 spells CASSQDKTGLSGYTF. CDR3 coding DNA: TGTGCCAGCAGCCAAGATAAGACAGGACTCTCTGGCTACACCTTC.

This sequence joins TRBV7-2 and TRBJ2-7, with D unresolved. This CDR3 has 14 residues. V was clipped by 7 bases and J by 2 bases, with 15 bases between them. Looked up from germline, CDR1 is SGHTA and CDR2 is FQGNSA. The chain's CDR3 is CASIPRRSTYEQYF. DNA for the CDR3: TGTGCCAGCATCCCTAGGCGATCGACCTACGAGCAGTACTTC.

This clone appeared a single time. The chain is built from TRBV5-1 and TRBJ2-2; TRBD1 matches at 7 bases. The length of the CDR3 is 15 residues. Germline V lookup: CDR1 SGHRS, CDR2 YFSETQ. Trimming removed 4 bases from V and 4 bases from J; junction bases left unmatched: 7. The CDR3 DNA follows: TGCGCCAGCAGCCCGAAGGCAGGGGGCACCGGGGAGCTGTTTTTT. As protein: CASSPKAGGTGELFF.

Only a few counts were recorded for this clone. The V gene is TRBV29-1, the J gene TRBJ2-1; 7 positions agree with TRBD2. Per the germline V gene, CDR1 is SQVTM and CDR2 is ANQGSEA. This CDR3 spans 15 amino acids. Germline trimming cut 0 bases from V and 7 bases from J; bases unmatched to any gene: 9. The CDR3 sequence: CSVEERAGSLNEQFF. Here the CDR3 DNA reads TGCAGCGTTGAAGAGCGAGCGGGATCTTTAAATGAGCAGTTCTTC.

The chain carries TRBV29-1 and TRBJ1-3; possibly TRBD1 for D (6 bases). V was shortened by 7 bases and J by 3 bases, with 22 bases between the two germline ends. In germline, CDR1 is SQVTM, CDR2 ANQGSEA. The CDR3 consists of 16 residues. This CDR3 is CSAWDIEPSDGNTIYF. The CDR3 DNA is TGCAGCGCTTGGGACATTGAACCCTCGGATGGAAACACCATATATTTT.

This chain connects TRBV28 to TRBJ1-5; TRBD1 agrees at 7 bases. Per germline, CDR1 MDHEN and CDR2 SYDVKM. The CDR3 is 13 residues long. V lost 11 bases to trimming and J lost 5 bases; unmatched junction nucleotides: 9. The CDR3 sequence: CASQGQGYQPQHF. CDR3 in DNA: TGTGCCTCACAGGGGCAGGGGTATCAGCCCCAGCATTTT.

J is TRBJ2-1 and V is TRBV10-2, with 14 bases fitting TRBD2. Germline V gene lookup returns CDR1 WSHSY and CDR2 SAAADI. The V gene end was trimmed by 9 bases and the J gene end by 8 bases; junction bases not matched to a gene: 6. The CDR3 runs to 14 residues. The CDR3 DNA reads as TGCGCCAGTGGGACTAGCGGGAGCTCCGATGAGCAGTTCTTC. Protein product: CASGTSGSSDEQFF.

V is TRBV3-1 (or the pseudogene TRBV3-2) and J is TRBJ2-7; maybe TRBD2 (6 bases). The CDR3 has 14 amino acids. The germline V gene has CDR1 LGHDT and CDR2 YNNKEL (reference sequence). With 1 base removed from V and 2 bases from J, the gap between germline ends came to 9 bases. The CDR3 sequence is CASSQGTIPYEQYF. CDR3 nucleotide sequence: TGTGCCAGCAGCCAAGGGACTATTCCCTACGAGCAGTACTTC.

CDR3 region: CASSHAWTSGSVHEQFF. The CDR3 DNA sequence: TGTGCCAGCAGTCATGCTTGGACTAGCGGGAGTGTACATGAGCAGTTCTTC. This rearrangement joins TRBV7-9 to TRBJ2-1; 13 bases fit TRBD2. The CDR3 has 17 residues. Per germline, CDR1 SEHNR and CDR2 FQNEAQ (reference sequence). V was clipped by 6 bases and J by 8 bases; unmatched bases: 13.

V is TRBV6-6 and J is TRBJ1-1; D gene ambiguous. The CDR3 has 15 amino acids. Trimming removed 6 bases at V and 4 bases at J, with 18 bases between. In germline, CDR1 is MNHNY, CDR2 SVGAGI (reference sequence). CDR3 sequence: CASSPPRRAGTEAFF. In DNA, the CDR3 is TGTGCCAGCAGCCCCCCGAGGAGGGCTGGCACTGAAGCTTTCTTT.

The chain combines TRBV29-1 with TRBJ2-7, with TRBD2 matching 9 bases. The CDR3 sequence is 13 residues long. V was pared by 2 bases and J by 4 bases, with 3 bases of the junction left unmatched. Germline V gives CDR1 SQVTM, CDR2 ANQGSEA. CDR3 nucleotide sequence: TGCAGCGTTGAACTAGCGGGATGGTACGAGCAGTACTTC. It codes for CSVELAGWYEQYF.

The CDR3 here is CASSTGTSGRAGETQYF. The CDR3 DNA follows: TGTGCCAGCAGCACCGGGACTAGCGGGAGGGCCGGGGAGACCCAGTACTTC. V is TRBV5-4 and J is TRBJ2-5, with 16 bases that match TRBD2. Germline V gives CDR1 SGHNT, CDR2 YYREEE (reference sequence). CDR3 size: 17 residues. J lost 5 bases, V lost 4 bases, and 8 bases had no gene match.

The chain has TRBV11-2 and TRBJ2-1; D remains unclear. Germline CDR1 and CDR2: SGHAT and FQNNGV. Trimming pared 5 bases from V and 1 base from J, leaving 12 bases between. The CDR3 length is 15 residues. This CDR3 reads CASSLLTTSYNEQFF. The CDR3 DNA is TGTGCCAGCAGCCTCTTGACAACATCCTACAATGAGCAGTTCTTC. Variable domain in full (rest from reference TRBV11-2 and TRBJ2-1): EAGVAQSPRYKIIEKRQSVAFWCNPISGHATLYWYQQILGQGPKLLIQFQNNGVVDDSQLPKDRFSAERLKGVDSTLKIQPAKLEDSAVYLCASSLLTTSYNEQFFGPGTRLTVL.

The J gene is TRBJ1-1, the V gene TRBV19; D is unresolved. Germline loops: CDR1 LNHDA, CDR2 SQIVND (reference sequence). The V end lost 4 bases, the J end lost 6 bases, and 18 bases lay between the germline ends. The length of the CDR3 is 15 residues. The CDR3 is CASSTQTVTVAEAFF. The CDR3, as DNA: TGTGCCAGTAGTACCCAAACAGTCACGGTGGCTGAAGCTTTCTTT.

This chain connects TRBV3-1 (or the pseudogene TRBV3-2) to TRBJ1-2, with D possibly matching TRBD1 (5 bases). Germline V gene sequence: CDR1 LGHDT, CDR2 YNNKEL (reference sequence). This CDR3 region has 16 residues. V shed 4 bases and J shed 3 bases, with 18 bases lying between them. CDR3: CASSPPGPTGDYGYTF. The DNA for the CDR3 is TGTGCCAGCAGCCCCCCGGGGCCCACGGGAGACTATGGCTACACCTTC.

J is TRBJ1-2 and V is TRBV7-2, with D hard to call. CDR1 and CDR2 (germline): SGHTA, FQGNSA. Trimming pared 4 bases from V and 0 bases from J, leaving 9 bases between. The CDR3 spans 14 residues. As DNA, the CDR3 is TGTGCCAGCAGCTCCCCTACGGCTAACTATGGCTACACCTTC. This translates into CASSSPTANYGYTF.

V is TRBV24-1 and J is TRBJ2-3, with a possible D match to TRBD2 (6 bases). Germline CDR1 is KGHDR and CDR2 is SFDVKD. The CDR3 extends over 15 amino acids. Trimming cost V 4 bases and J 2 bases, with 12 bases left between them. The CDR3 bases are TGTGCCACCAGTGAGGGACTGCCCAACACAGATACGCAGTATTTT. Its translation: CATSEGLPNTDTQYF.

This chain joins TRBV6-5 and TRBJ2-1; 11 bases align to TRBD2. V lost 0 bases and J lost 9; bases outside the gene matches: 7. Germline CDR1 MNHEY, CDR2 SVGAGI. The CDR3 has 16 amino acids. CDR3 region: CASSYSVAGGDGEQFF. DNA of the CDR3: TGTGCCAGCAGTTACTCAGTAGCGGGAGGGGACGGTGAGCAGTTCTTC.